The 10 T cell receptor beta chains reported below all come from one sample, sequenced in a study of T-cell memory formation after mild COVID-19 (dated by TCRdb to about 2021). Library method: 5' RACE. Reads for this sample came from an Illumina NovaSeq 6000. In TCRdb, the public reads were trimmed at Q25 with fastp and aligned with MiXCR, with productive beta chains retained. Each record represents a unique CDR3 protein, reported with the most common genes and DNA among its rows. The sample yields approximately 350,000 distinct CDR3 sequences; 14% were counted once. The ten biggest clones cover under 25% of the sample. Sequencing input: PBMCs or a T cell subset sorted from them (not recorded which). These receptors all come from a young man who had mild COVID-19 (a few samples of this study predate the infection). The sample titles of this study are shuffled in the database, so cell type and time point are left out; the donor was told from shared clones.

The chain is built from TRBV4-3 and TRBJ2-5, with a weak D call TRBD1 (6 bases). CDR1 is LGHNA, CDR2 YSLEER, per germline. The CDR3 has 16 amino acids. V lost 5 bases and J lost 4, with 20 bases in between. The CDR3 region is CASSARHRDAGETQYF. CDR3 nucleotide sequence: TGCGCCAGCAGCGCAAGGCACAGGGATGCGGGAGAGACCCAGTACTTC.

In its sample, this clonotype was seen a few times. The rearrangement joins TRBV30 to TRBJ2-7; TRBD2 matches 8 bases. Germline V gene data show CDR1 as GTSNPN and CDR2 as SVGIG (reference sequence). This CDR3 spans 13 amino acids. J lost 6 bases, V lost 4 bases, and 8 bases had no gene match. The CDR3 DNA follows: TGTGCCTGGACGGGGGGGGGAACTGGCGAGCAGTACTTC. This sequence encodes CAWTGGGTGEQYF.

The rearrangement uses TRBV27 and TRBJ2-7; 9 nucleotides line up with TRBD2. The junction had 10 bases not matched to a gene; V was cut back by 6 bases and J by 4 bases. Germline CDR1 and CDR2: MNHEY and SMNVEV (reference sequence). The CDR3 consists of 15 residues. In DNA form, the CDR3 reads TGTGCCAGCAGGCGGGGGGGACTAGGATTGTACGAGCAGTACGTC. Amino acids: CASRRGGLGLYEQYV.

CDR3 bases: TGTGCCAGCAGCCCCGACAGGGGAGCGGAGACCCAGTACTTC. Protein product: CASSPDRGAETQYF. The chain carries TRBV11-3 and TRBJ2-5; TRBD1 aligns across 8 bases. Germline assignment: CDR1 SGHNT and CDR2 YENEEA. After removal of 5 bases from V and 5 bases from J, the junction contained 7 bases not matched to a gene. The CDR3 consists of 14 residues.

DNA for the CDR3: TGTGCCAGCAGCTTGGGGGACAGGGGGCCCACAGATACGCAGTATTTT. Translated: CASSLGDRGPTDTQYF. This chain connects TRBV5-4 to TRBJ2-3; 12 nucleotides align to TRBD1. Germline values: CDR1 SGHNT, CDR2 YYREEE (reference sequence). This CDR3 has 16 amino acids. The V and J ends lost 0 bases and 2 bases, in that order; junction bases with no gene match: 1.

On this clonotype itself: The germline gene is not matched at one end of the junction; a read error may be the cause. The rearrangement joins TRBV28 to TRBJ1-2; D is unclear. The CDR3 loop spans 12 amino acids. Germline V gives CDR1 MDHEN, CDR2 SYDVKM. The CDR3: CASSLGQALMFF. The CDR3 DNA follows: TGTGCCAGCAGTTTGGGCCAGGCTCTGATGTTCTTC.

This clonotype was detected a few times. The V call is TRBV6-5, the J call TRBJ2-5; 7 bases are shared with TRBD1. Germline CDR1 reads MNHEY; CDR2 reads SVGAGI. V was pared by 5 bases and J by 1 base, with 10 bases of the junction left unmatched. The CDR3 length is 16 residues. CDR3 nucleotide sequence: TGTGCCAGCAGTCCGACGACAGGGCACCTCCAAGAGACCCAGTACTTC. This sequence encodes CASSPTTGHLQETQYF.

The chain employs TRBV12-3 or TRBV12-4 and TRBJ2-1; 12 bases map to TRBD2. Trimming cost V 3 bases and J 4 bases; bases outside gene matches: 7. There are 17 residues in the CDR3. The CDR3 protein is CASSLFPSGGGYNEQFF. As DNA, the CDR3 is TGTGCCAGCAGTTTGTTCCCTAGCGGGGGGGGATACAATGAGCAGTTCTTC.

CDR3 loop: CAISPGQGTGELFF. CDR3 bases: TGTGCCATCAGTCCGGGACAGGGGACGGGGGAGCTGTTTTTT. V gene TRBV10-3 combines with J gene TRBJ2-2; 10 bases are shared with TRBD1. Germline V gene sequence: CDR1 ENHRY, CDR2 SYGVKD. The V gene end was trimmed by 5 bases and the J gene end by 8 bases; junction bases not matched to a gene: 5. The CDR3 totals 14 residues.

This clonotype was observed a handful of times. This chain joins TRBV12-3 or TRBV12-4 and TRBJ2-1, with D hard to call. The CDR3 totals 15 residues. The V gene lost 0 bases and the J gene lost 9 bases, with 15 bases spanning the gap. CDR3: CASSLAVAPVGEQFF. The CDR3 DNA reads TGTGCCAGCAGTTTAGCAGTAGCCCCGGTGGGTGAGCAGTTCTTC.